The 15 T cell receptor beta chains reported below all come from one sample, sequenced in a study of cytomegalovirus exposure and HLA in healthy donors. The protocol was immunoSEQ multiplex PCR, while the TCRdb copy is restricted to in-frame clones and leaves out a portion. The repertoire holds over 100,000 clones, with roughly 89% as singletons. Sequences were obtained from PBMCs. These receptors all stem from a young woman in good health and CMV-seronegative.

This clone has only a few counts. The chain carries TRBV4-1 and TRBJ1-2; tentative D call: TRBD1 (6 bases). This CDR3 contains 15 residues. The germline V and J ends were trimmed by 3 bases and 8 bases, with 19 bases remaining between them. Looked up from germline, CDR1 is MGHRA and CDR2 is YSYEKL. CDR3 nucleotides: TGCGCCAGCAGCCACGGAAGACAGGCGCCGAGGGGCTACACCTTC. It codes for CASSHGRQAPRGYTF.

The V call is TRBV2, the J call TRBJ1-1; D is unresolved. V lost 8 bases, J lost 1 base, and 8 bases lay in between. The CDR3 length is 12 residues. Germline CDR1 reads SNHLY; CDR2 reads FYNNEI. CDR3 loop: CASVRENTEAFF. The DNA of the CDR3 is TGTGCCAGCGTGCGGGAGAACACTGAAGCTTTCTTT.

This chain uses TRBV2 with TRBJ2-7; TRBD1 aligns across 7 bases. There are 15 residues in the CDR3. CDR1 and CDR2 from the germline V gene are SNHLY and FYNNEI. Unmatched junction bases numbered 10, after V lost 8 bases and J lost 0 bases. The CDR3 bases are TGTGCCAGCCACAATACAGGGGCCTCCTCCTACGAGCAGTACTTC. This encodes CASHNTGASSYEQYF.

This chain joins TRBV6-1 and TRBJ1-2; 7 bases fit TRBD1. This CDR3 spans 12 amino acids. V lost 5 bases to trimming and J lost 7 bases; unmatched junction nucleotides: 4. Per the germline V gene, CDR1 is MNHNS and CDR2 is SASEGT. This CDR3 is CASSHTGVGYTF. The CDR3 DNA reads TGTGCCAGCAGTCACACAGGGGTTGGCTACACCTTC.

With respect to this clone: Other nucleotide sequences from this sample produce the same CDR3. The chain couples TRBV5-8 to TRBJ1-3; D gene uncertain. The germline V and J ends were trimmed by 0 bases and 0 bases, with 4 bases remaining between them. Germline loops: CDR1 SGHTS, CDR2 YDEGEE. CDR3 size: 14 residues. The CDR3 region is CASSLAFSGNTIYF. CDR3 nucleotides: TGTGCCAGCAGCTTGGCGTTCTCTGGAAACACCATATATTTT.

This sequence joins TRBV10-2 and TRBJ1-5; D remains unclear. Trimming cost V 3 bases and J 0 bases, with 9 bases left between them. CDR1 WSHSY and CDR2 SAAADI come from the germline V gene. The CDR3 is 15 residues long. As DNA, the CDR3 is TGCGCCAGCAGTGAAGTCGGGAATAGCAATCAGCCCCAGCATTTT. This gives the protein CASSEVGNSNQPQHF.

This clone has only one observation. This sequence joins TRBV27 and TRBJ2-5; TRBD2 aligns across 8 bases. J gave up 5 bases and V 8 bases, and 7 bases lay outside the gene matches. The CDR3 spans 13 residues. The germline CDR1 and CDR2 sequences are MNHEY and SMNVEV (reference sequence). The CDR3 DNA is TGTGCCAGCGGAGTAGCGGGGTGGGAGACCCAGTACTTC. Its protein product is CASGVAGWETQYF.

J is TRBJ2-3 and V is TRBV5-6; 7 nucleotides line up with TRBD1. The CDR3 is made up of 15 amino acids. V shed 3 bases, J shed 3 bases, and the junction held 7 bases outside the gene matches. The germline V gene encodes CDR1 SGHDT and CDR2 YYEEEE. CDR3 DNA: TGTGCCAGCAGCTGTTGGACAGGTAAGACAGATACGCAGTATTTT. Translating it yields CASSCWTGKTDTQYF.

This sequence joins TRBV10-1 and TRBJ2-7, with D uncertain. Trimming took 0 bases from V and 3 from J, leaving 9 bases between them. This CDR3 comprises 14 residues. Germline CDR1 WNHNN, CDR2 SYGVQD (reference sequence). The CDR3 is CASSESGYGYEQYF. The CDR3 DNA follows: TGCGCCAGCAGTGAGTCCGGGTATGGCTACGAGCAGTACTTC.

J is TRBJ2-3 and V is TRBV5-1; D is possibly TRBD2 (6 bases). In germline, CDR1 is SGHRS, CDR2 YFSETQ. V gave up 4 bases and J gave up 2 bases, with 17 bases separating them. The CDR3 spans 16 residues. CDR3 DNA sequence: TGCGCCAGCAGCCTGAAGGGCGGGGCCTACACAGATACGCAGTATTTT. Its protein product is CASSLKGGAYTDTQYF.

This clone was detected once. The genes are TRBV7-3 and TRBJ2-1, with 8 bases fitting TRBD2. With 4 bases clipped from V and 2 bases from J, the junction kept 7 bases outside the gene matches. The length of the CDR3 is 16 residues. Per the germline V gene, CDR1 is SGHTA and CDR2 is FQGTGA. CDR3 loop: CASSSPGLGAYNEQFF. In DNA, the CDR3 is TGTGCCAGCAGCTCTCCGGGACTAGGAGCCTACAATGAGCAGTTCTTC.

The CDR3 sequence is CASSPLFGRNQETQYF. The CDR3 DNA is TGTGCCAGCAGTCCACTCTTTGGGCGCAACCAAGAGACCCAGTACTTC. The rearrangement links TRBV27 to TRBJ2-5, with D hard to call. Germline loops: CDR1 MNHEY, CDR2 SMNVEV (reference sequence). The CDR3 spans 16 residues. Trimming left V 5 bases short and J 0 bases short, with 16 bases between.

The chain links TRBV7-9 to TRBJ1-2; 10 bases fit TRBD1. There are 13 residues in the CDR3. V gave up 5 bases and J gave up 8 bases; unmatched junction bases: 5. Germline V lookup: CDR1 SEHNR, CDR2 FQNEAQ (reference sequence). As DNA, the CDR3 is TGTGCCAGCAGCCGGGGACAGGGGTCGGGCTACACCTTC. Translating gives CASSRGQGSGYTF.

This clone was picked up one time. The chain joins TRBV6-1 to TRBJ1-3; no firm D call. The CDR3 is made up of 14 amino acids. The germline gives CDR1 MNHNS, CDR2 SASEGT. V lost 6 bases, J lost 7 bases, and 16 bases lay in between. CDR3 sequence reads: CASRREFGVNTIYF. CDR3 DNA: TGTGCCAGCAGGAGGGAGTTCGGGGTGAACACCATATATTTT.

V gene TRBV19 combines with J gene TRBJ1-2; TRBD1 might be the D (5 bases). CDR3 length equals 14 residues. Germline lookup yields CDR1 LNHDA and CDR2 SQIVND (reference sequence). The V and J ends lost 5 bases and 0 bases respectively, with 10 bases between them. CDR3 in amino acids: CASSPETANYGYTF. CDR3 sequence (DNA): TGTGCCAGTAGTCCCGAGACAGCTAACTATGGCTACACCTTC. Supplemented by reference TRBV19 and TRBJ1-2, the full variable domain reads DGGITQSPKYLFRKEGQNVTLSCEQNLNHDAMYWYRQDPGQGLRLIYYSQIVNDFQKGDIAEGYSVSREKKESFPLTVTSAQKNPTAFYLCASSPETANYGYTFGSGTRLTVV.